This section outlines one T cell receptor (beta chain) sequence together with its context. The target of this receptor is not known. Base qualities are missing; no much larger clone stands one base away. Deletion took 4 bases off V and 4 bases off J, with a span of 14 bases between the germline ends. The CDR3 measures 14 amino acids from cysteine to phenylalanine. The only DNA kept is the CDR3, 42 bases in frame from the first base. CDR1 and CDR2, looked up from the germline V gene (reference sequence), are GTSNPN and SVGIG. The data originate from a study of blood T cell repertoires in COVID-19 (TCRdb year 2020). Study-level background: Collaborator samples came from the United States, Italy and Spain and covered acute and convalescent phases of COVID-19. The prospective study material was composed of cDNA or gDNA derived from T cells, B-cell-depleted T cells, or PBMCs. Subjects who had been exposed to COVID-19, were actively infected with it, or had recovered from it provided the deeply sampled blood TCRbeta repertoires that made up the dataset. The repertoires were made available in a free public database intended to serve as a resource for research on the immune response to SARS-CoV-2. Samples came from the ongoing ImmuneRACE study (first 160 participants) plus 1,254 subjects from 6 global collaborators. The sample metadata nearly always contained a de-identified subject ID, COVID-19 status, age in years and sex. Where HLA class I and class II types were available, the types were taken from metadata supplied by the sample provider, not from assay-based typing. Overall results and qualifications from the work: The quantity of clinical and demographic metadata differed by source and by participant and was supplied without curation.

The collaborating institutions used their own protocols to collect whole blood in K2EDTA tubes. Collaborator samples were shipped for TCRbeta analysis as frozen whole blood, isolated PBMCs, or DNA extracted from either sample type. TCRbeta CDR3 regions were amplified from genomic DNA using the immunoSEQ Assay, a bias-controlled multiplex PCR. In the source study's methods: Nucleated cell counts per sample were estimated from amplification of reference gene primers within the assay. Sequence reads were collapsed and filtered to measure the absolute abundance of every unique TCRbeta CDR3 rearrangement. Productive Simpson clonality was computed per sample as the square root of Simpson's diversity index over productive rearrangements. Not all clones reach the TCRdb copy of this immuneACCESS table, which keeps in-frame sequences only. Checked studies attribute under half of the gap to unresolved V genes and leave the rest unexplained. V, J and clone size reflect that table, while D and trimming were determined from the DNA. The sample contains over 250,000 clones, 75% to 90% of them found a single time. The ten largest clones take up about an eighth of the sample.

This TCR was recovered from a woman in her sixties with acute or convalescent COVID-19. The sequencing input was peripheral blood. The sequence is built from TRBV30 and TRBJ1-3; the D gene assignment is ambiguous. This receptor has the CDR3 CAWNGGLPGNTIYF. The nucleotide sequence reads TGTGCCTGGAATGGAGGTCTACCCGGAAACACCATATATTTT.